The clone carrying this T cell receptor (beta chain) was recorded a few times. Its antigen remains unidentified. The CDR3 runs 12 residues. V was trimmed by 5 bases and J by 0 bases, leaving 5 bases between them. Germline CDR1 SGHTA, CDR2 FQGNSA. This sample stems from a study of vaccination and CD4 T cells after COVID-19. Background on the study: Overlapping peptides covering the spike proteins of SARS-CoV-2, HCoV-NL63, HCoV-OC43 and HCoV-229E were added to stimulate cells.

Treatment here: approximately nine-day PBMC culture with coronavirus spike peptide pools or control peptides (ViraFEST assay). T cells were expanded with peptide pools, and expanded clonotypes were identified by TCR sequencing. When approximately ten days of culture had elapsed, CD4+ T cells were isolated by negative selection. The assay that was used to sequence DNA from cultured CD4+ T cells was the Oncomine TCR Beta short-read assay. TCRdb re-analysed the PCR reads in MiXCR, keeping a single row per CDR3 protein. The sample carries over 7,500 distinct CDR3 sequences, 26% recorded once. The sequencing used CD4+ T cells from blood, cultured in vitro, collected after SARS-CoV-2 vaccination. This sequence originates from a human donor who had recovered from COVID-19. The rearrangement joins TRBV7-2 to TRBJ2-7; no firm D call. The CDR3 is CASSGVSYEQYF. CDR3 DNA sequence: TGTGCCAGCAGCGGGGTCTCCTACGAGCAGTACTTC.